These 27 T cell receptor beta chains were all obtained from the same sample, sequenced in a study of blood T cell repertoires in COVID-19. This table comes from immunoSEQ multiplex PCR, and its TCRdb copy is limited to in-frame clones, with some not included. This table holds more than 95,000 clones, 80% to 90% found once. Material for sequencing was peripheral blood. These receptor sequences come from a man aged 55 to 70 with acute or convalescent COVID-19.

The CDR3 here is CASSQDSAGLVGYTF. CDR3 DNA sequence: TGTGCCAGCAGCCAAGATTCCGCGGGACTAGTCGGCTACACCTTC. The J gene is TRBJ1-2, the V gene TRBV3-1 (or the pseudogene TRBV3-2); D might be TRBD1 (5 bases). Germline loops: CDR1 LGHDT, CDR2 YNNKEL (reference sequence). CDR3 length: 15 residues. V lost 0 bases and J lost 8, with 16 bases in between.

The gene calls are TRBV12-3 or TRBV12-4 and TRBJ2-5; TRBD2 matches 7 bases. The length of the CDR3 is 13 residues. V lost 6 bases, J lost 3 bases, and 4 bases stayed unmatched. Here the CDR3 DNA reads TGTGCCAGCAGGAGCGGGGCCGAAGAGACCCAGTACTTC. Translation gives CASRSGAEETQYF.

This clone was observed a single time. V and J are TRBV29-1 and TRBJ1-1; 7 positions match TRBD1. The CDR3 covers 12 residues. The ends lost 4 bases at V and 6 bases at J; junction bases unmatched: 5. From germline, CDR1 is SQVTM and CDR2 ANQGSEA. CDR3 coding DNA: TGCAGCGTTGGGGTTCAGGGGGCTGAAGCTTTCTTT. It translates to CSVGVQGAEAFF.

The chain links TRBV7-9 to TRBJ1-2; D may be TRBD1 (5 bases). The V end lost 5 bases, the J end lost 4 bases, and 23 bases lay between the germline ends. Germline V gives CDR1 SEHNR, CDR2 FQNEAQ (reference sequence). The CDR3 contains 17 residues. CDR3 in DNA: TGTGCCAGCAGCCAGATTCTCGCGGGCCCGGGGGTCTATGGCTACACCTTC. It codes for CASSQILAGPGVYGYTF. Full variable domain (outside the CDR3, taken from reference TRBV7-9 and TRBJ1-2): DTGVSQNPRHKITKRGQNVTFRCDPISEHNRLYWYRQTLGQGPEFLTYFQNEAQLEKSRLLSDRFSAERPKGSFSTLEIQRTEQGDSAMYLCASSQILAGPGVYGYTFGSGTRLTVV.

CDR3 nucleotides: TGTGCCAGCAGCTTGGACGGGACAGGCAATTCACCCCTCCACTTT. Its translation is CASSLDGTGNSPLHF. This sequence joins TRBV5-6 and TRBJ1-6, with 8 positions matching TRBD1. V shed 0 bases and J 7 bases; nucleotides not matched to a gene: 3. CDR1 SGHDT and CDR2 YYEEEE come from the germline V gene. This CDR3 is built from 15 residues.

This chain links TRBV7-8 with TRBJ2-7; TRBD2 matches 7 bases. Per germline, CDR1 SGHVS and CDR2 FQNEAQ. The CDR3 sequence is 13 residues long. With V trimmed by 7 bases and J by 3 bases, 6 bases remained unmatched. The CDR3: CASTGTINYEQYF. The CDR3 region has the DNA TGTGCCAGCACCGGGACTATCAACTACGAGCAGTACTTC.

The CDR3 sequence is CASSRREETQYF. DNA of the CDR3: TGTGCCAGCAGCAGGAGGGAAGAGACCCAGTACTTC. V gene TRBV2 combines with J gene TRBJ2-5, with D possibly being TRBD2 (6 bases). V was clipped by 6 bases and J by 3 bases, with 8 bases between them. Looked up from germline, CDR1 is SNHLY and CDR2 is FYNNEI. The CDR3 runs to 12 residues.

The chain carries TRBV5-1 and TRBJ1-1; 7 bases line up with TRBD1. CDR3 length: 15 residues. Germline V gene lookup returns CDR1 SGHRS and CDR2 YFSETQ. V shed 4 bases and J 2 bases; nucleotides not matched to a gene: 8. As DNA, the CDR3 is TGCGCCAGCAGCCTGGGACAGCCGATTAACACTGAAGCTTTCTTT. It codes for CASSLGQPINTEAFF.

The chain links TRBV5-8 to TRBJ2-5, with D tentatively TRBD2 (6 bases). Germline CDR1 and CDR2: SGHTS and YDEGEE. V was clipped by 4 bases and J by 0 bases, with 16 bases between them. This CDR3 contains 16 residues. The CDR3 loop is CASSGSGAGYQETQYF. CDR3 nucleotides: TGTGCCAGCAGCGGATCCGGTGCGGGGTACCAAGAGACCCAGTACTTC.

The chain recombines TRBV28 with TRBJ1-1; 8 bases agree with TRBD1. The V and J ends lost 4 bases and 4 bases, in that order; junction bases with no gene match: 11. The CDR3 has 16 residues. CDR1 and CDR2 (germline): MDHEN, SYDVKM. The CDR3, as DNA: TGTGCCAGCAGTTCCCCCGGGGACAGGATGGGCACTGAAGCTTTCTTT. It translates to CASSSPGDRMGTEAFF.

This rearrangement joins TRBV2 to TRBJ1-2, with 7 bases matching TRBD1. There are 13 residues in the CDR3. The ends lost 4 bases at V and 2 bases at J; junction bases unmatched: 1. Germline V gene sequence: CDR1 SNHLY, CDR2 FYNNEI. The CDR3 DNA reads as TGTGCCAGCAGTGTGACAGGGAACTATGGCTACACCTTC. Its protein is CASSVTGNYGYTF. The entire variable domain, with the rest obtained from reference TRBV2 and TRBJ1-2, is as follows: EPEVTQTPSHQVTQMGQEVILRCVPISNHLYFYWYRQILGQKVEFLVSFYNNEISEKSEIFDDQFSVERPDGSNFTLKIRSTKLEDSAMYFCASSVTGNYGYTFGSGTRLTVV.

This chain connects TRBV4-1 to TRBJ2-5, with D tentatively TRBD1 (5 bases). Trimming left V 4 bases short and J 0 bases short, with 9 bases between. The CDR3 covers 14 residues. CDR1 and CDR2 from the germline V gene are MGHRA and YSYEKL. In nucleotides, the CDR3 is TGCGCCAGCAGCCGTGACAGCGACCAAGAGACCCAGTACTTC. Protein sequence: CASSRDSDQETQYF.

The chain joins TRBV4-1 to TRBJ2-1, with 11 bases lining up with TRBD2. Germline V gene sequence: CDR1 MGHRA, CDR2 YSYEKL. J gave up 4 bases and V 4 bases, and 3 bases lay outside the gene matches. The CDR3 contains 15 residues. Here the CDR3 DNA reads TGCGCCAGCAGCCGCGGGACTAGCGGTTACAATGAGCAGTTCTTC. Translating gives CASSRGTSGYNEQFF.

The chain carries TRBV20-1 and TRBJ1-1; D gene ambiguous. This CDR3 spans 11 amino acids. Germline values: CDR1 DFQATT, CDR2 SNEGSKA (reference sequence). The ends were cut back, 4 bases at V and 3 bases at J, with 6 bases in the middle. CDR3 loop: CSAKTYTEAFF. DNA of the CDR3: TGCAGTGCTAAGACTTACACTGAAGCTTTCTTT.

V is TRBV6-1 and J is TRBJ1-2; 11 nucleotides agree with TRBD1. The V gene's germline CDR1 is MNHNS and CDR2 SASEGT. After removal of 0 bases from V and 4 bases from J, the junction contained 10 bases not matched to a gene. The CDR3 is 18 residues long. The chain's CDR3 is CASSEAGGGQGDGYGYTF. CDR3 nucleotides: TGTGCCAGCAGTGAAGCGGGAGGGGGACAGGGGGACGGCTATGGCTACACCTTC.

V and J are TRBV28 and TRBJ1-2, with TRBD1 matching 8 bases. Trimming cost V 1 base and J 1 base; bases outside gene matches: 8. Per the germline V gene, CDR1 is MDHEN and CDR2 is SYDVKM. This CDR3 region has 17 residues. CDR3 DNA sequence: TGTGCCAGCAGTTTATCCCCCGGGACAGGAAATAACTATGGCTACACCTTC. Its protein is CASSLSPGTGNNYGYTF.

This clone appeared a few times. The CDR3 protein is CASSPTQTSRDEQFF. CDR3 coding DNA: TGCGCCAGCAGCCCCACTCAGACTAGCCGGGATGAGCAGTTCTTC. This sequence joins TRBV4-1 and TRBJ2-1; 7 bases are shared with TRBD2. The CDR3 covers 15 residues. After removal of 4 bases from V and 8 bases from J, the junction contained 11 bases not matched to a gene. CDR1 is MGHRA, CDR2 YSYEKL, per germline.

V is TRBV6-5 and J is TRBJ1-4; D unresolved. Trimming stripped 0 bases from V and 4 bases from J, with 9 bases between. The V gene's germline CDR1 is MNHEY and CDR2 SVGAGI. The CDR3 extends over 15 amino acids. CDR3: CASSYSAGSNEKLFF. The DNA for the CDR3 is TGTGCCAGCAGTTACTCGGCAGGAAGTAATGAAAAACTGTTTTTT.

The chain recombines TRBV19 with TRBJ2-6; the match to TRBD1 covers 8 bases. CDR3 size: 17 residues. Trimming removed 0 bases from V and 4 bases from J; junction bases left unmatched: 5. Germline lookup yields CDR1 LNHDA and CDR2 SQIVND (reference sequence). The DNA for the CDR3 is TGTGCCAGTAGTATAGAGCTCAGGGGGCTAGGGGCCAACGTCCTGACTTTC. This sequence encodes CASSIELRGLGANVLTF.

The V and J genes are TRBV5-1 and TRBJ1-1; a weak D match, TRBD1 (5 bases). This CDR3 is built from 17 residues. Germline CDR1 reads SGHRS; CDR2 reads YFSETQ. V was shortened by 0 bases and J by 0 bases, with 15 bases between the two germline ends. CDR3 in amino acids: CASSLATRTTVNTEAFF. CDR3 DNA sequence: TGCGCCAGCAGCTTGGCCACTCGTACGACAGTGAACACTGAAGCTTTCTTT.

CDR3 loop: CAIRDGLARETQYF. The CDR3 bases are TGTGCCATCAGGGATGGGCTAGCGCGAGAGACCCAGTACTTC. This chain joins TRBV10-3 and TRBJ2-5; TRBD2 might be the D (6 bases). The CDR3 length is 14 residues. CDR1 and CDR2 (germline): ENHRY, SYGVKD. V gave up 6 bases and J gave up 4 bases, with 15 bases separating them.

J is TRBJ1-5 and V is TRBV7-9, with TRBD1 matching over 7 bases. The CDR3 is 17 amino acids. The J segment lost 0 bases and the V segment lost 1 base, leaving 6 bases of the junction unmatched. Germline assignment: CDR1 SEHNR and CDR2 FQNEAQ (reference sequence). The CDR3 nucleotides read TGTGCCAGCAGCTTAGAGGGACAGCTTTATAGCAATCAGCCCCAGCATTTT. Residues: CASSLEGQLYSNQPQHF.

This clone was seen only once. The rearrangement joins TRBV18 to TRBJ2-7; D is perhaps TRBD1 (6 bases). V lost 3 bases, J lost 5 bases, and 14 bases lay in between. This CDR3 comprises 14 residues. Germline V gives CDR1 KGHSH, CDR2 LQKENI. The CDR3 bases are TGTGCCAGCTCACCTTTGGACAGAGAAAACGAGCAGTACTTC. As protein: CASSPLDRENEQYF.

This chain links TRBV19 with TRBJ2-1, with D possibly matching TRBD2 (5 bases). The CDR3 runs to 14 residues. Trimming took off 4 bases at V and 8 bases at J, with 15 bases between the two ends. Germline V CDR1 and CDR2: LNHDA, SQIVND (reference sequence). In nucleotides, the CDR3 is TGTGCCAGTAGTAGGGCGGCCCCGGGGTATGAGCAGTTCTTC. Translated, it gives CASSRAAPGYEQFF.

The chain uses TRBV9 and TRBJ2-3; TRBD2 agrees at 8 bases. The CDR3 is 15 residues long. The germline CDR1 and CDR2 sequences are SGDLS and YYNGEE. J gave up 6 bases and V 4 bases, and 10 bases lay outside the gene matches. CDR3 nucleotides: TGTGCCAGCAGCCCCGACCGGGGGGGAGAGGATACGCAGTATTTT. Amino acid sequence: CASSPDRGGEDTQYF.

This clone was found a few times. The V and J genes are TRBV4-1 and TRBJ1-5; D is undetermined. V gave up 0 bases and J gave up 3 bases, with 12 bases separating them. The CDR3 spans 16 residues. CDR1 MGHRA and CDR2 YSYEKL come from the germline V gene. CDR3 bases: TGCGCCAGCAGCCAAGATACCGGGGTTAACAATCAGCCCCAGCATTTT. Its protein product is CASSQDTGVNNQPQHF.

Notes on this clone: This may arise from a read error, as a much more abundant clone is one base away. The V and J genes are TRBV18 and TRBJ2-2, with D tentatively TRBD2 (6 bases). Trimming cost V 4 bases and J 5 bases, with 11 bases left between them. Germline V gene sequence: CDR1 KGHSH, CDR2 LQKENI. CDR3 length equals 14 residues. In DNA, the CDR3 is TGTGCCAGCTCACAGGCCGGGAGAACCGGGGAGCTGTTTTTT. Translating gives CASSQAGRTGELFF.